This T cell receptor (beta chain) was recorded in a study of OX40 agonist ivuxolimab in advanced cancers. Study-wide findings and caveats: Both blood CD4+ and CD8+ T cells showed clonal growth by week 6 at 0.1 to 3.0 mg/kg. Some of the nonresponding patients also showed low levels of normalized T-cell clonal expansion. Among the lowest peripheral clonal expansion occurred in 0.1-3.0 mg/kg partial responders.

Samples were taken at baseline and on day 1 of cycles 4 and 7. Produced via immunoSEQ multiplex PCR; TCRdb's table is partial and in-frame only. The data hold 45,000 or so clones, with roughly nine tenths observed a single time. This clone appeared a few times. What it binds is unknown. The V and J ends lost 5 bases and 9 bases respectively, with 8 bases between them. From germline, CDR1 is SEHNR and CDR2 FQNEAQ (reference sequence). The CDR3 is made up of 11 amino acids. V and J are TRBV7-9 and TRBJ2-4; D is unresolved. The TCR originated in an adult with an advanced solid tumor such as melanoma, head and neck, liver or kidney cancer. Sample: CD4+ or CD8+ T cells sorted from blood, taken in a trial of the OX40 agonist ivuxolimab. The CDR3: CASSLPPIQYF. The CDR3 DNA follows: TGTGCCAGCAGCCTCCCGCCCATTCAGTACTTC.